This entry lists 20 T cell receptor beta chains sequenced from one sample in a study of blood T cell repertoires in COVID-19. Clones were sequenced by immunoSEQ multiplex PCR, and TCRdb holds only the in-frame ones, with some missing. This sample carries 200,000 to 250,000 clones, 80% to 85% of them seen once, and the ten largest clones take approximately 5.1%. The sequenced sample was peripheral blood. These receptor sequences come from a woman aged 60-75 years who had recovered from COVID-19.

The V call is TRBV29-1, the J call TRBJ2-3, with D tentatively TRBD1 (6 bases). This CDR3 has 14 amino acids. From germline, CDR1 is SQVTM and CDR2 ANQGSEA. V lost 3 bases and J 2 bases, leaving 12 bases between the germline ends. The CDR3 bases are TGCAGCGTTGAGGGCAGGGGACACACAGATACGCAGTATTTT. Residues: CSVEGRGHTDTQYF.

V gene TRBV7-9 combines with J gene TRBJ1-2; D is perhaps TRBD1 (5 bases). V lost 10 bases, J lost 3 bases, and 18 bases lay in between. This CDR3 is built from 14 residues. CDR1 and CDR2 from the germline V gene are SEHNR and FQNEAQ (reference sequence). CDR3 in amino acids: CAIGGAYSDYGYTF. CDR3 sequence (DNA): TGTGCCATCGGAGGGGCATACTCTGACTATGGCTACACCTTC.

V is TRBV10-3 and J is TRBJ1-1, with D possibly TRBD1 on 5 matching bases. The CDR3 sequence is 14 residues long. V was trimmed by 5 bases and J by 1 base, leaving 11 bases between them. CDR1 and CDR2 (germline): ENHRY, SYGVKD. CDR3 coding DNA: TGTGCCATCAGTCCCTCCGACAGGAACACTGAAGCTTTCTTT. This encodes CAISPSDRNTEAFF.

The chain couples TRBV6-5 to TRBJ2-1; TRBD1 aligns across 9 bases. The length of the CDR3 is 12 residues. Germline V lookup: CDR1 MNHEY, CDR2 SVGAGI. The J segment lost 7 bases and the V segment lost 6 bases, leaving 1 base of the junction unmatched. CDR3 in amino acids: CASSGQGNEQFF. The CDR3 nucleotides are TGTGCCAGCAGCGGACAGGGGAATGAGCAGTTCTTC.

This clone appeared a few times. V and J are TRBV5-6 and TRBJ1-1; 7 bases line up with TRBD1. CDR1 SGHDT and CDR2 YYEEEE come from the germline V gene. The CDR3 length is 13 residues. The V segment lost 8 bases and the J segment 7 bases; nucleotides outside the gene matches: 11. The CDR3: CASKATGFHEAFF. CDR3 bases: TGTGCCAGTAAAGCGACAGGGTTTCATGAAGCTTTCTTT.

V gene TRBV19 combines with J gene TRBJ1-1, with D possibly matching TRBD1 (5 bases). Trimming removed 4 bases from V and 7 bases from J, with 10 bases in between. Germline CDR1 LNHDA, CDR2 SQIVND (reference sequence). CDR3 length: 12 residues. The CDR3: CASSTRVGEAFF. Written as DNA, the CDR3 is TGTGCCAGTAGTACCAGGGTGGGTGAAGCTTTCTTT.

This clone showed up many times. This sequence joins TRBV12-5 and TRBJ2-3; a possible D gene is TRBD1 (5 bases). Deletions cut 4 bases from V and 1 base from J, with 12 bases between. Germline V gene data show CDR1 as LGHNT and CDR2 as FRNRAP. The CDR3 runs 15 residues. The CDR3 here is CASGSIGQRTDTQYF. The CDR3 DNA is TGTGCTAGTGGTTCGATAGGACAACGCACAGATACGCAGTATTTT.

This clone was found once. V gene TRBV5-6 combines with J gene TRBJ1-1; 9 nucleotides align to TRBD1. Germline CDR1 reads SGHDT; CDR2 reads YYEEEE. The V segment lost 4 bases and the J segment 1 base; nucleotides outside the gene matches: 8. This CDR3 contains 16 residues. For the CDR3, the DNA is TGTGCCAGCAGCCCGGGGACAGGGATAGGGAACACTGAAGCTTTCTTT. It yields the protein CASSPGTGIGNTEAFF.

In this sample, this clone turned up once. CDR3 amino acids: CAIRKDRTYEQYF. As DNA, the CDR3 is TGTGCCATCAGAAAGGACAGAACCTACGAGCAGTACTTC. The chain recombines TRBV10-3 with TRBJ2-7; D possibly corresponds to TRBD1 (6 bases). CDR3 length equals 13 residues. From germline, CDR1 is ENHRY and CDR2 SYGVKD. The V end was cut by 6 bases, the J end by 2 bases, with 11 bases between.

This clone appeared a few times. The rearrangement uses TRBV9 and TRBJ2-2; TRBD2 aligns across 16 bases. From germline, CDR1 is SGDLS and CDR2 YYNGEE. Losses at the gene ends were 4 bases for V and 0 bases for J; bases not matched to a gene: 9. There are 20 residues in the CDR3. CDR3 nucleotide sequence: TGTGCCAGCAGCCGAAGACCCGGGACTAGCGGGGGGGCGAACACCGGGGAGCTGTTTTTT. This gives the protein CASSRRPGTSGGANTGELFF.

This clone showed up just a few times. This chain joins TRBV5-6 and TRBJ1-2; D is undetermined. V was cut by 2 bases and J by 13 bases, with 27 bases left in between. Germline V lookup: CDR1 SGHDT, CDR2 YYEEEE. CDR3 size: 16 residues. CDR3 in amino acids: CASSLYLDRQDGSLTF. CDR3 nucleotides: TGTGCCAGCAGCTTATATCTCGACCGACAAGATGGTAGTCTCACCTTC. Combining the CDR3 with reference TRBV5-6 and TRBJ1-2 gives the whole variable domain DAGVTQSPTHLIKTRGQQVTLRCSPKSGHDTVSWYQQALGQGPQFIFQYYEEEERQRGNFPDRFSGHQFPNYSSELNVNALLLGDSALYLCASSLYLDRQDGSLTFGSGTRLTVV.

The CDR3 DNA sequence: TGTGCCTGGAAAGCACAGGGGGCTGCACCCCTCCACTTT. This codes for CAWKAQGAAPLHF. V usage is TRBV30 and J usage is TRBJ1-6; 9 bases map to TRBD1. CDR1 and CDR2 (germline): GTSNPN, SVGIG (reference sequence). The CDR3 runs 13 residues. With V trimmed by 4 bases and J by 11 bases, 6 bases remained unmatched.

The V gene is TRBV5-4, the J gene TRBJ2-3, with TRBD2 matching 8 bases. The CDR3 is 18 amino acids. The germline V gene has CDR1 SGHNT and CDR2 YYREEE (reference sequence). The ends lost 6 bases at V and 4 bases at J; junction bases unmatched: 19. The CDR3 protein is CASIPSNAGGVLSDTQYF. The CDR3 DNA reads TGTGCCAGCATCCCCTCGAACGCCGGGGGGGTATTGTCAGATACGCAGTATTTT.

This chain's CDR3 is CASRLAGLSNTGELFF. CDR3 bases: TGCGCCAGCAGGCTCGCAGGGTTGTCGAACACCGGGGAGCTGTTTTTT. The chain links TRBV5-1 to TRBJ2-2; possible D gene TRBD1, 5 bases. Germline loops: CDR1 SGHRS, CDR2 YFSETQ. The CDR3 is made up of 16 amino acids. V was cut by 5 bases and J by 0 bases, with 14 bases left in between.

J is TRBJ2-5 and V is TRBV5-1; D perhaps matches TRBD2 (6 bases). CDR1 and CDR2 from the germline V gene are SGHRS and YFSETQ. The length of the CDR3 is 17 residues. V lost 3 bases and J 2 bases, leaving 20 bases between the germline ends. The CDR3 protein is CASSSLVTSREQETQYF. CDR3 sequence (DNA): TGCGCCAGCAGCTCCTTAGTGACGTCGCGGGAACAAGAGACCCAGTACTTC.

The chain employs TRBV18 and TRBJ2-7; D is perhaps TRBD1 (5 bases). This CDR3 is built from 12 residues. Trimming removed 2 bases from V and 5 bases from J, with 7 bases in between. Germline assignment: CDR1 KGHSH and CDR2 LQKENI. The CDR3 DNA sequence: TGTGCCAGCTCACCAATAGGGGACGAGCAGTACTTC. Amino acid sequence: CASSPIGDEQYF.

V and J are TRBV30 and TRBJ1-5; D may be TRBD1 (5 bases). CDR3 length: 14 amino acids. Germline V lookup: CDR1 GTSNPN, CDR2 SVGIG (reference sequence). The V end was cut by 4 bases, the J end by 4 bases, with 14 bases between. The CDR3, as DNA: TGTGCCTGGAACCGGGGCGGGGGGAATCAGCCCCAGCATTTT. Protein: CAWNRGGGNQPQHF.

The V call is TRBV5-4, the J call TRBJ2-7; 15 bases line up with TRBD2. Germline V gives CDR1 SGHNT, CDR2 YYREEE (reference sequence). The CDR3 spans 16 residues. J gave up 3 bases and V 4 bases, and 5 bases lay outside the gene matches. In DNA, the CDR3 is TGTGCCAGCAGCCTAGGACTAGCGGGGGGGTTCTACGAGCAGTACTTC. Amino acid sequence: CASSLGLAGGFYEQYF.

This chain connects TRBV10-3 to TRBJ2-3, with 12 bases fitting TRBD2. V trimming: 0 bases; J trimming: 1 base; junction bases outside the gene matches: 2. In germline, CDR1 is ENHRY, CDR2 SYGVKD. The CDR3 consists of 17 residues. CDR3 protein: CAISESRTSGGTDTQYF. CDR3 in DNA: TGTGCCATCAGTGAGTCAAGGACTAGCGGGGGCACAGATACGCAGTATTTT.

The chain joins TRBV3-1 (or the pseudogene TRBV3-2) to TRBJ2-5; 10 positions match TRBD1. The CDR3 runs to 16 residues. Losses at the gene ends were 3 bases for V and 5 bases for J; bases not matched to a gene: 9. Per the germline V gene, CDR1 is LGHDT and CDR2 is YNNKEL (reference sequence). Written as DNA, the CDR3 is TGTGCCAGCAGCCAGGGGGACAGGGGTTATCTGGAGACCCAGTACTTC. It encodes CASSQGDRGYLETQYF.